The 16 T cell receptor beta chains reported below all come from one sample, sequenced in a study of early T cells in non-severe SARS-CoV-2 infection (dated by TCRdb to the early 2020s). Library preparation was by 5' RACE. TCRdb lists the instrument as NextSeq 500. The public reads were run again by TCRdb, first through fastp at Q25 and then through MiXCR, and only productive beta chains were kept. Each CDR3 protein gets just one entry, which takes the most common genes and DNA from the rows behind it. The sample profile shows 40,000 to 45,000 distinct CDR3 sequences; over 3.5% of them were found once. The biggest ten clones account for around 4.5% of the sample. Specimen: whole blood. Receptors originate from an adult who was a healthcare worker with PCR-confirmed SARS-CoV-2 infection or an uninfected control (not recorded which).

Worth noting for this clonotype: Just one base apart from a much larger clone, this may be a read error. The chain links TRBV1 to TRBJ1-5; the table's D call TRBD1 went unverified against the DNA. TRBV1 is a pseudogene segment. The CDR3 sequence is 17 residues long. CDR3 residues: CASSQDIAGVSNQPQHF. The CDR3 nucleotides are TGCGCCAGCAGCCAAGATATCGCGGGGGTGAGCAATCAGCCCCAGCATTTT.

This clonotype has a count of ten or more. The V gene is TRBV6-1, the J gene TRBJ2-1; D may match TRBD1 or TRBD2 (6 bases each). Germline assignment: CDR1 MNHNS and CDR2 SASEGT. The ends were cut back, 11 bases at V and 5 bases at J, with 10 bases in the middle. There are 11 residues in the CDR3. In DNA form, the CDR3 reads TGTGCCGGAGGGGGGAACAATGAGCAGTTCTTC. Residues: CAGGGNNEQFF.

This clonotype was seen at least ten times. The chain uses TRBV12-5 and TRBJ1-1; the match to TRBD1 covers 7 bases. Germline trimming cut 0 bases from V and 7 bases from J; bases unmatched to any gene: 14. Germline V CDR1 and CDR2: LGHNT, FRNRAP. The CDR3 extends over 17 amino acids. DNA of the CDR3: TGTGCTAGTGGTTTGGTCGAGACAGGGAAAAATGCTAATGAAGCTTTCTTT. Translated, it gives CASGLVETGKNANEAFF.

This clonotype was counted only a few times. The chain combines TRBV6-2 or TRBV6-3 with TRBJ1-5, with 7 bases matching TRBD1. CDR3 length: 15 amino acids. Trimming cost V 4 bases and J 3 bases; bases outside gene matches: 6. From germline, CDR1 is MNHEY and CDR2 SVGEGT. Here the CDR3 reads CASSSQGGHNQPQHF. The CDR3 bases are TGTGCCAGCAGTTCCCAGGGGGGGCACAATCAGCCCCAGCATTTT.

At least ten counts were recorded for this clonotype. The CDR3 reads CASSYGDSTNEKLFF. CDR3 sequence (DNA): TGTGCCAGCAGCTACGGGGACAGCACTAATGAAAAACTGTTTTTT. This rearrangement joins TRBV7-2 to TRBJ1-4; TRBD1 matches 7 bases. V gave up 4 bases and J gave up 2 bases; unmatched junction bases: 4. CDR1 and CDR2 from the germline V gene are SGHTA and FQGNSA. This CDR3 comprises 15 residues.

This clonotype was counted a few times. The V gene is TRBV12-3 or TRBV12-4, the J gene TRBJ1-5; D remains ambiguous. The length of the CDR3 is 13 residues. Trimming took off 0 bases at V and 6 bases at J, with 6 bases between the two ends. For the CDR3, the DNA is TGTGCCAGCAGTTTAGCAAGCTTTCAGCCCCAGCATTTT. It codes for CASSLASFQPQHF.

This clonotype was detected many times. CDR3 sequence (DNA): TGTGCCAGCAGCACCTGGACAGTGCTTATCTATGGCTACACCTTC. Translation: CASSTWTVLIYGYTF. The chain joins TRBV27 to TRBJ1-2, with D tentatively TRBD1 (6 bases). The CDR3 has 15 amino acids. Per the germline V gene, CDR1 is MNHEY and CDR2 is SMNVEV (reference sequence). The germline V and J ends were trimmed by 6 bases and 4 bases, with 18 bases remaining between them.

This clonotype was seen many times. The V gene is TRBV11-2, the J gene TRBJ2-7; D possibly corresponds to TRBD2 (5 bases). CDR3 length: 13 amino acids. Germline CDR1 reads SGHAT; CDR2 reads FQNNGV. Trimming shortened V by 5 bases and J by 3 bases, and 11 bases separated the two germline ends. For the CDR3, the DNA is TGTGCCAGCAGCACCGGACTTTTCTACGAGCAGTACTTC. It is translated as CASSTGLFYEQYF.

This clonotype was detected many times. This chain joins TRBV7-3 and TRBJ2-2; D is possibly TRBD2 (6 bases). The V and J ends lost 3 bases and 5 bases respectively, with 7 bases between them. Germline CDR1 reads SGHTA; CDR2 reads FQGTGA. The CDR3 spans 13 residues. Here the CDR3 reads CASSLEGTGELFF. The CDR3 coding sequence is TGTGCCAGCAGCTTGGAGGGTACCGGGGAGCTGTTTTTT. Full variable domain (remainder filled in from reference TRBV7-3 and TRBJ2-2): GAGVSQTPSNKVTEKGKYVELRCDPISGHTALYWYRQSLGQGPEFLIYFQGTGAADDSGLPNDRFFAVRPEGSVSTLKIQRTERGDSAVYLCASSLEGTGELFFGEGSRLTVL.

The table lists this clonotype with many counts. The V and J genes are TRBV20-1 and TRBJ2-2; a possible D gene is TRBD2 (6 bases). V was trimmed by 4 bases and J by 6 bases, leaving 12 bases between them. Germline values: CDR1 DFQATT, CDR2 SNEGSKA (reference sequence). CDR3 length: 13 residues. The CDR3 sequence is CSAIISGSGELFF. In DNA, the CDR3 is TGCAGTGCTATTATTAGCGGATCCGGGGAGCTGTTTTTT.

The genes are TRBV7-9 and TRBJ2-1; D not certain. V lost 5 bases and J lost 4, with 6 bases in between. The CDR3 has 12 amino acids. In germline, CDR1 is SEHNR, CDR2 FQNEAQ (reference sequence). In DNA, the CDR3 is TGTGCCAGCAGCGTAGGTTACAATGAGCAGTTCTTC. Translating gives CASSVGYNEQFF.

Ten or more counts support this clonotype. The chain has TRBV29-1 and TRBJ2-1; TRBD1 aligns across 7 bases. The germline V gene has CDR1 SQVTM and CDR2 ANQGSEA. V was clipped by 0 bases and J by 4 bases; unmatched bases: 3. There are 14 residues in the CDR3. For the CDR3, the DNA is TGCAGCGTTGAAGATCGACAGGGATACAATGAGCAGTTCTTC. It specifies CSVEDRQGYNEQFF.

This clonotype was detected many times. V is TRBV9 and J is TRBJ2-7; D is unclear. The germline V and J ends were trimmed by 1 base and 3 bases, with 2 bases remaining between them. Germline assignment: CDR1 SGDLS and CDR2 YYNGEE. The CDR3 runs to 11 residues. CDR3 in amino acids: CASSVYYEQYF. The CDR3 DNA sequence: TGTGCCAGCAGCGTATACTACGAGCAGTACTTC.

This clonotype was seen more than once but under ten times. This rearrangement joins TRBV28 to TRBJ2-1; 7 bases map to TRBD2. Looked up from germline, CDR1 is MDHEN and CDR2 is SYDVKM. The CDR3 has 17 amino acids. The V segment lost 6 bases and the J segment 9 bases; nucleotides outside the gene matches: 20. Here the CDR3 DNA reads TGTGCCAGCAGCCTTATTCCCGGACTAGTCGGACATGCTGAGCAGTTCTTC. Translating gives CASSLIPGLVGHAEQFF.

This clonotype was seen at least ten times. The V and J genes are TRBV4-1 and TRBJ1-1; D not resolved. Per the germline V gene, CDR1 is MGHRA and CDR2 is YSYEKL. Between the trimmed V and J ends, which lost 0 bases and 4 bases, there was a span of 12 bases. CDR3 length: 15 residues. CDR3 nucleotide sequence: TGCGCCAGCAGCCAAGATTTTGGCGTAGTCACTGAAGCTTTCTTT. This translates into CASSQDFGVVTEAFF.

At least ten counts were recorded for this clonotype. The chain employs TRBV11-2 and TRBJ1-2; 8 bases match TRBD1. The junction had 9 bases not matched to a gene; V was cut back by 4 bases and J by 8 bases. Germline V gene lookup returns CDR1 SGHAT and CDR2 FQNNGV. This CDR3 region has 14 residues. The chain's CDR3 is CASSSGQEERGYTF. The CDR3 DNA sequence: TGTGCCAGCAGCTCGGGACAGGAGGAGCGGGGCTACACCTTC.